This is a list of T cell receptor beta chains from one sample in a study of T cell repertoires in cytomegalovirus infection. TCRdb ran MiXCR on the reads and lists one entry per CDR3 protein. Of 650,000 to 900,000 distinct CDR3 sequences in the sample, approximately 32% were seen once. Their antigens are not known. The starting material was cultured CD8+ T cells from PBMCs, obtained from culture after CMV antigen stimulation. The receptors originated from a human donor in good health (CMV status not recorded). Some clones in this sample may be carry-over from other donors' samples. The CDR3 runs from the conserved cysteine through the conserved F or W. The order of the fields is D gene, clone size, V gene, J gene, CDR3 protein, CDR3 DNA. A D gene is named only where the DNA matches it firmly. Only part of the rows carry a size: once, few, many, or a class if the clone is expanded.

d_call: TRBD1
clone_size: many
v_call: TRBV6-1
j_call: TRBJ2-4
cdr3_aa: CASSRHQGASDIQYF
cdr3_nt: TGTGCCAGCAGCAGACACCAGGGGGCGTCGGACATTCAGTACTTC

d_call: TRBD1
clone_size: many
v_call: TRBV7-8
j_call: TRBJ1-2
cdr3_aa: CASSLAQGARGYTF
cdr3_nt: TGTGCCAGCAGCTTAGCTCAGGGGGCGCGTGGCTACACCTTC

d_call: TRBD1
clone_size: .
v_call: TRBV25-1
j_call: TRBJ2-2
cdr3_aa: CASSEWDSGNTGELFF
cdr3_nt: TGTGCCAGCAGTGAATGGGACAGCGGAAACACCGGGGAGCTGTTTTTT

d_call: .
clone_size: .
v_call: TRBV7-8
j_call: TRBJ1-1
cdr3_aa: CASSLAGGWYTEAFF
cdr3_nt: TGTGCCAGCAGCTTAGCGGGGGGGTGGTACACTGAAGCTTTCTTT

d_call: TRBD2
clone_size: many
v_call: TRBV7-6
j_call: TRBJ2-1
cdr3_aa: CASSLGSTSGGYNEQFF
cdr3_nt: TGTGCCAGCAGCTTAGGGAGTACTAGCGGGGGATACAATGAGCAGTTCTTC

d_call: .
clone_size: few
v_call: TRBV7-6
j_call: TRBJ1-4
cdr3_aa: CASSLEHGKLFF
cdr3_nt: TGTGCCAGCAGCTTAGAACACGGGAAACTGTTTTTT

d_call: .
clone_size: .
v_call: TRBV20-1
j_call: TRBJ2-1
cdr3_aa: CSAPTVGVSEQFF
cdr3_nt: TGCAGTGCCCCCACGGTCGGGGTGAGTGAGCAGTTCTTC

d_call: .
clone_size: few
v_call: TRBV4-1
j_call: TRBJ1-6
cdr3_aa: CASSPLQYSPLHF
cdr3_nt: TGCGCCAGCAGCCCCCTACAGTATTCACCCCTCCACTTT

d_call: .
clone_size: few
v_call: TRBV9
j_call: TRBJ2-6
cdr3_aa: CASSVRVVTSSAGANVLTF
cdr3_nt: TGTGCCAGCAGCGTAAGAGTTGTCACCTCATCTGCTGGGGCCAACGTCCTGACTTTC

d_call: TRBD2
clone_size: .
v_call: TRBV3-1
j_call: TRBJ2-3
cdr3_aa: CASSRGGALSTDTQYF
cdr3_nt: TGTGCCAGCAGCCGCGGGGGGGCCCTGAGCACAGATACGCAGTATTTT

d_call: .
clone_size: few
v_call: TRBV4-1
j_call: TRBJ1-6
cdr3_aa: CASTERVTAGDNSPLHF
cdr3_nt: TGCGCCAGCACCGAACGTGTTACGGCAGGTGATAATTCACCCCTCCACTTT

d_call: TRBD2
clone_size: many
v_call: TRBV11-3
j_call: TRBJ2-1
cdr3_aa: CASSPRASGAYNEQFF
cdr3_nt: TGTGCCAGCAGCCCTAGAGCTAGCGGCGCGTACAATGAGCAGTTCTTC

d_call: TRBD2
clone_size: few
v_call: TRBV6-5
j_call: TRBJ2-5
cdr3_aa: CASSYSAGDLETQYF
cdr3_nt: TGTGCCAGCAGTTACTCAGCGGGGGATCTCGAGACCCAGTACTTC

d_call: TRBD1
clone_size: many
v_call: TRBV7-6
j_call: TRBJ2-3
cdr3_aa: CASSFTGGGGTDTQYF
cdr3_nt: TGTGCCAGCAGCTTTACAGGGGGCGGTGGCACAGATACGCAGTATTTT

d_call: .
clone_size: many
v_call: TRBV7-2
j_call: TRBJ2-7
cdr3_aa: CASSPILEFYEQYF
cdr3_nt: TGTGCCAGCAGCCCCATCTTGGAATTCTACGAGCAGTACTTC

d_call: TRBD1
clone_size: few
v_call: TRBV27
j_call: TRBJ2-7
cdr3_aa: CASSLSGTALTYEQYF
cdr3_nt: TGTGCCAGCAGTTTATCCGGGACAGCCCTTACCTACGAGCAGTACTTC

d_call: .
clone_size: few
v_call: TRBV7-9
j_call: TRBJ2-1
cdr3_aa: CASSLVPVDEQFF
cdr3_nt: TGTGCCAGCAGCTTAGTTCCCGTCGATGAGCAGTTCTTC

d_call: .
clone_size: .
v_call: TRBV27
j_call: TRBJ2-7
cdr3_aa: CASSSSPSREDSYEQYF
cdr3_nt: TGTGCCAGCAGTTCATCCCCGAGCAGGGAAGACTCCTACGAGCAGTACTTC

d_call: TRBD1
clone_size: .
v_call: TRBV28
j_call: TRBJ1-5
cdr3_aa: CASSTPRDREGNQPQHF
cdr3_nt: TGTGCCAGCAGCACCCCCCGGGACAGGGAAGGCAATCAGCCCCAGCATTTT

d_call: TRBD1
clone_size: .
v_call: TRBV5-8
j_call: TRBJ2-5
cdr3_aa: CASSRVRGRVETQYF
cdr3_nt: TGTGCCAGCAGTCGCGTCAGGGGGCGCGTAGAGACCCAGTACTTC

d_call: .
clone_size: few
v_call: TRBV25-1
j_call: TRBJ1-6
cdr3_aa: CASSEEGWNSPLHF
cdr3_nt: TGTGCCAGCAGTGAGGAGGGCTGGAATTCACCCCTCCACTTT

d_call: .
clone_size: .
v_call: TRBV7-8
j_call: TRBJ2-3
cdr3_aa: CASSLVGFTSTDTQYF
cdr3_nt: TGTGCCAGCAGCTTAGTCGGCTTTACTAGCACAGATACGCAGTATTTT

d_call: .
clone_size: few
v_call: TRBV7-8
j_call: TRBJ1-1
cdr3_aa: CASSVDSQNTEAFF
cdr3_nt: TGTGCCAGCAGCGTGGACAGCCAGAACACTGAAGCTTTCTTT

d_call: .
clone_size: many
v_call: TRBV7-8
j_call: TRBJ2-5
cdr3_aa: CASRQTPETRGFFGETQYF
cdr3_nt: TGTGCCAGCAGACAAACGCCCGAGACGAGGGGGTTCTTTGGGGAGACCCAGTACTTC

d_call: .
clone_size: many
v_call: TRBV7-8
j_call: TRBJ1-1
cdr3_aa: CASSFYLGDTEAFF
cdr3_nt: TGTGCCAGCAGCTTCTACCTGGGGGACACTGAAGCTTTCTTT

d_call: TRBD1
clone_size: .
v_call: TRBV19
j_call: TRBJ1-6
cdr3_aa: CASSKLRDRDNSPLHF
cdr3_nt: TGTGCCAGTAGTAAACTCCGGGACAGGGATAATTCACCCCTCCACTTT

d_call: .
clone_size: few
v_call: TRBV15
j_call: TRBJ1-2
cdr3_aa: CATSRVDGLTSNYGYTF
cdr3_nt: TGTGCCACCAGCAGAGTGGACGGGCTTACTTCTAACTATGGCTACACCTTC

d_call: .
clone_size: .
v_call: TRBV6-5
j_call: TRBJ2-6
cdr3_aa: CASSYSEVLESSGANVLTF
cdr3_nt: TGTGCCAGCAGTTACTCGGAGGTTCTGGAGAGCTCTGGGGCCAACGTCCTGACTTTC

d_call: .
clone_size: .
v_call: TRBV2
j_call: TRBJ1-4
cdr3_aa: CASMSGYEKLFF
cdr3_nt: TGTGCCAGCATGTCAGGGTACGAAAAACTGTTTTTT

d_call: .
clone_size: few
v_call: TRBV15
j_call: TRBJ2-1
cdr3_aa: CATSRGQARGNEQFF
cdr3_nt: TGTGCCACCAGCAGAGGACAGGCCCGGGGGAATGAGCAGTTCTTC

d_call: TRBD2
clone_size: many
v_call: TRBV7-6
j_call: TRBJ2-1
cdr3_aa: CASSWVAGGINNEQFF
cdr3_nt: TGTGCCAGCAGCTGGGTGGCGGGGGGGATTAACAATGAGCAGTTCTTC

d_call: .
clone_size: many
v_call: TRBV7-2
j_call: TRBJ1-1
cdr3_aa: CASRSGNTEAFF
cdr3_nt: TGTGCCAGCAGATCCGGGAACACTGAAGCTTTCTTT

d_call: TRBD1
clone_size: many
v_call: TRBV12-5
j_call: TRBJ2-1
cdr3_aa: CASGLSWDRGHEQFF
cdr3_nt: TGTGCTAGTGGTTTGTCTTGGGACAGGGGCCATGAGCAGTTCTTC

d_call: .
clone_size: few
v_call: TRBV12-3/TRBV12-4
j_call: TRBJ2-1
cdr3_aa: CAILLWDSAYNEQFF
cdr3_nt: TGTGCCATCCTTTTATGGGACTCGGCATACAATGAGCAGTTCTTC

d_call: .
clone_size: few
v_call: TRBV6-5
j_call: TRBJ2-1
cdr3_aa: CASSSGPKWANEQFF
cdr3_nt: TGTGCCAGCAGCTCGGGTCCGAAGTGGGCCAATGAGCAGTTCTTC

d_call: .
clone_size: .
v_call: TRBV6-8
j_call: TRBJ1-1
cdr3_aa: CATATDWNTEAFF
cdr3_nt: TGTGCCACCGCGACAGACTGGAACACTGAAGCTTTCTTT

d_call: TRBD2
clone_size: .
v_call: TRBV20-1
j_call: TRBJ2-5
cdr3_aa: CSAPQAGGPFQLETQYF
cdr3_nt: TGCAGTGCTCCCCAAGCGGGGGGGCCGTTTCAGTTAGAGACCCAGTACTTC

d_call: .
clone_size: .
v_call: TRBV27
j_call: TRBJ1-1
cdr3_aa: CASRALGSGEAYF
cdr3_nt: TGTGCCAGCAGAGCCCTTGGGAGCGGTGAAGCTTACTTT

d_call: .
clone_size: .
v_call: TRBV23-1
j_call: TRBJ1-1
cdr3_aa: CASSPPPRGWGSEAFF
cdr3_nt: TGCGCCAGCAGCCCTCCCCCCAGGGGATGGGGCTCTGAAGCTTTCTTT

d_call: .
clone_size: .
v_call: TRBV27
j_call: TRBJ1-5
cdr3_aa: CASSLSGQPNQPQHF
cdr3_nt: TGTGCCAGCAGTTTAAGCGGACAGCCCAATCAGCCCCAGCATTTT

d_call: TRBD2
clone_size: many
v_call: TRBV7-2
j_call: TRBJ2-5
cdr3_aa: CASSLAWRLAGGLETQYF
cdr3_nt: TGTGCCAGCAGCTTAGCGTGGCGACTAGCGGGGGGGCTGGAGACCCAGTACTTC

d_call: TRBD1
clone_size: few
v_call: TRBV4-3
j_call: TRBJ1-2
cdr3_aa: CASSQVTGPYYGYTF
cdr3_nt: TGCGCCAGCAGCCAAGTGACAGGGCCTTATTATGGCTACACCTTC

d_call: .
clone_size: .
v_call: TRBV6-6
j_call: TRBJ1-1
cdr3_aa: CASSYGGRPNTEAFF
cdr3_nt: TGTGCCAGCAGTTACGGGGGCAGGCCAAACACTGAAGCTTTCTTT

d_call: .
clone_size: once
v_call: TRBV27
j_call: TRBJ2-7
cdr3_aa: CASSPREGEYEQYF
cdr3_nt: TGTGCCAGCAGTCCCCGAGAGGGGGAATACGAGCAGTACTTC

d_call: .
clone_size: .
v_call: TRBV7-3
j_call: TRBJ2-2
cdr3_aa: CASSPWDFYTGELFF
cdr3_nt: TGTGCCAGCAGCCCCTGGGACTTTTACACCGGGGAGCTGTTTTTT

d_call: TRBD1
clone_size: .
v_call: TRBV6-5
j_call: TRBJ2-5
cdr3_aa: CASKRQGVETQYF
cdr3_nt: TGTGCCAGCAAGCGACAGGGTGTGGAGACCCAGTACTTC

d_call: .
clone_size: .
v_call: TRBV5-1
j_call: TRBJ2-3
cdr3_aa: CASSHPTGPLTDTQYF
cdr3_nt: TGCGCCAGCAGTCACCCTACCGGGCCACTCACAGATACGCAGTATTTT

d_call: .
clone_size: .
v_call: TRBV7-8
j_call: TRBJ1-2
cdr3_aa: CASSLVTLANYGYTF
cdr3_nt: TGTGCCAGCAGCTTAGTGACACTAGCTAACTATGGCTACACCTTC

d_call: TRBD1
clone_size: .
v_call: TRBV6-2/TRBV6-3
j_call: TRBJ2-1
cdr3_aa: CASYRQGAEDEQFF
cdr3_nt: TGTGCCAGCTACCGACAGGGGGCAGAGGATGAGCAGTTCTTC

d_call: TRBD2
clone_size: few
v_call: TRBV6-1
j_call: TRBJ2-1
cdr3_aa: CASSELAGGPMGNEQFF
cdr3_nt: TGTGCCAGCAGTGAACTAGCGGGGGGGCCTATGGGCAATGAGCAGTTCTTC

d_call: TRBD1
clone_size: many
v_call: TRBV6-5
j_call: TRBJ1-5
cdr3_aa: CASSYSGTGDQPQHF
cdr3_nt: TGTGCCAGCAGTTACTCCGGGACAGGAGATCAGCCCCAGCATTTT